The 23 T cell receptor beta chains presented below share a single source sample, sequenced in a study of T cells in Graves' hyperthyroidism and ophthalmopathy (dated by TCRdb to the late 2010s). The library relied on multiplex PCR. The instrument was an Illumina HiSeq 2000. The TCR beta CDR3 regions were amplified from RNA transcripts. A first-round RT-PCR of the TCR CDR3 used the HTBI primer set with the Qiagen OneStep RT-PCR kit. TCRdb cleaned the public reads at Q25 with fastp, built clones with MiXCR and kept in-frame beta chains. Duplicate CDR3 protein sequences are folded into a single record with the most common DNA and genes. The sample records 250,000 or so distinct CDR3 sequences, approximately 16% of which are singletons. Roughly 30% of the sample is held by the ten biggest clonotypes. Material: blood. The receptors were sampled from a woman aged 50 to 60 with Graves' hyperthyroidism that later progressed to Graves' ophthalmopathy.

The table lists this clonotype with many counts. The V and J genes are TRBV2 and TRBJ1-2; no clear D. CDR3 length: 15 amino acids. The germline V gene has CDR1 SNHLY and CDR2 FYNNEI. V was shortened by 6 bases and J by 2 bases, with 16 bases between the two germline ends. DNA of the CDR3: TGTGCCAGCAGGTCAGGATGGGCGACGAACTATGGCTACACCTTC. This sequence encodes CASRSGWATNYGYTF.

J is TRBJ1-1 and V is TRBV5-6, with no clear D. CDR1 and CDR2 (germline): SGHDT, YYEEEE. The V and J ends lost 0 bases and 6 bases respectively, with 9 bases between them. The CDR3 is made up of 13 amino acids. CDR3 amino acids: CASSLGPLSEAFF. The CDR3 coding sequence is TGTGCCAGCAGCTTGGGACCCCTTTCTGAAGCTTTCTTT.

This clonotype was seen ten or more times. The chain joins TRBV7-3 to TRBJ2-7, with a weak D call TRBD1 (6 bases). Germline V lookup: CDR1 SGHTA, CDR2 FQGTGA. V was shortened by 3 bases and J by 2 bases, with 11 bases between the two germline ends. This CDR3 is 14 amino acids long. The CDR3 loop is CASSLGAETYEQYF. CDR3 nucleotides: TGTGCCAGCAGCTTGGGGGCGGAAACCTACGAGCAGTACTTC. Using reference TRBV7-3 and TRBJ2-7 for the parts outside the CDR3, the full variable domain is GAGVSQTPSNKVTEKGKYVELRCDPISGHTALYWYRQSLGQGPEFLIYFQGTGAADDSGLPNDRFFAVRPEGSVSTLKIQRTERGDSAVYLCASSLGAETYEQYFGPGTRLTVT.

The chain has TRBV24-1 and TRBJ2-1, with a possible D match to TRBD2 (5 bases). Trimming took off 3 bases at V and 3 bases at J, with 14 bases between the two ends. The CDR3 contains 16 residues. Per germline, CDR1 KGHDR and CDR2 SFDVKD. CDR3 sequence: CATSDLPSGGYNEQFF. CDR3 nucleotides: TGTGCCACCAGTGATCTCCCCAGCGGAGGCTACAATGAGCAGTTCTTC.

This clonotype appeared many times. This chain uses TRBV15 with TRBJ2-1; TRBD2 aligns across 11 bases. With 7 bases clipped from V and 4 bases from J, the junction kept 6 bases outside the gene matches. Germline CDR1 reads LNHNV; CDR2 reads YYDKDF (reference sequence). The CDR3 contains 15 residues. The CDR3 region has the DNA TGTGCCACCACTCCTAGCGGGAGGACGTACAATGAGCAGTTCTTC. Its protein product is CATTPSGRTYNEQFF.

J is TRBJ1-4 and V is TRBV2; D perhaps matches TRBD1 (5 bases). Germline V CDR1 and CDR2: SNHLY, FYNNEI. CDR3 length: 13 residues. Trimming removed 10 bases at V and 4 bases at J, with 13 bases between. The CDR3: CATWDGVNEKLFF. In DNA form, the CDR3 reads TGTGCCACCTGGGACGGAGTTAATGAAAAACTGTTTTTT.

This clonotype was counted many times. CDR3: CASSARQGYGYTF. CDR3 nucleotide sequence: TGTGCCAGCAGCGCTAGACAGGGGTATGGCTACACCTTC. This chain joins TRBV7-9 and TRBJ1-2, with 8 positions matching TRBD1. Germline lookup yields CDR1 SEHNR and CDR2 FQNEAQ (reference sequence). The V segment lost 5 bases and the J segment 5 bases; nucleotides outside the gene matches: 4. The CDR3 totals 13 residues.

In its sample, this clonotype was seen many times. The rearrangement joins TRBV12-3 or TRBV12-4 to TRBJ1-1; no clear D gene. The CDR3 has 14 amino acids. Trimming pared 3 bases from V and 1 base from J, leaving 9 bases between. CDR3 nucleotides: TGTGCCAGCAGTTTCTCGGCGGGGAACACTGAAGCTTTCTTT. Amino acids: CASSFSAGNTEAFF.

The chain recombines TRBV20-1 with TRBJ2-1; TRBD1 is a possible D gene (5 bases). CDR1 is DFQATT and CDR2 is SNEGSKA in the germline V gene (reference sequence). Trimming removed 5 bases from V and 5 bases from J, with 10 bases in between. CDR3 size: 12 residues. For the CDR3, the DNA is TGCAGTGCTGAGACAGAGAACAATGAGCAGTTCTTC. Protein product: CSAETENNEQFF.

This clonotype has at least ten counts. The chain is built from TRBV28 and TRBJ1-1, with TRBD1 matching over 8 bases. The V segment lost 3 bases and the J segment 2 bases; nucleotides outside the gene matches: 8. The V gene's germline CDR1 is MDHEN and CDR2 SYDVKM. CDR3 length: 16 amino acids. The CDR3 DNA reads as TGTGCCAGCAGTTTTCCGAGGGACAGGCGAAACACTGAAGCTTTCTTT. Amino acids: CASSFPRDRRNTEAFF.

This clonotype has just a few counts. The chain joins TRBV5-1 to TRBJ1-5; no reliable D call. CDR3 size: 16 residues. CDR1 is SGHRS, CDR2 YFSETQ, per germline. The germline V and J ends were trimmed by 4 bases and 1 base, with 15 bases remaining between them. CDR3 sequence reads: CASSITPGESNQPQHF. CDR3 DNA: TGCGCCAGCAGCATCACCCCGGGTGAGAGCAATCAGCCCCAGCATTTT.

This clonotype was recorded at least ten times. The chain couples TRBV2 to TRBJ1-1; no clear D. The V gene's germline CDR1 is SNHLY and CDR2 FYNNEI. Trimming removed 3 bases at V and 1 base at J, with 6 bases between. The CDR3 has 13 amino acids. The CDR3 sequence is CASSDEANTEAFF. CDR3 nucleotide sequence: TGTGCCAGCAGTGACGAGGCGAACACTGAAGCTTTCTTT. The variable domain in full, completed from reference TRBV2 and TRBJ1-1, reads EPEVTQTPSHQVTQMGQEVILRCVPISNHLYFYWYRQILGQKVEFLVSFYNNEISEKSEIFDDQFSVERPDGSNFTLKIRSTKLEDSAMYFCASSDEANTEAFFGQGTRLTVV.

J is TRBJ1-1 and V is TRBV28; D unclear. V gave up 2 bases and J gave up 4 bases, with 17 bases separating them. CDR1 and CDR2 from the germline V gene are MDHEN and SYDVKM. The CDR3 has 16 amino acids. The CDR3 loop reads CASSLVSGMWATEAFF. CDR3 nucleotide sequence: TGTGCCAGCAGTTTAGTCAGCGGTATGTGGGCCACTGAAGCTTTCTTT.

The V call is TRBV27, the J call TRBJ1-1; D is unresolved. In germline, CDR1 is MNHEY, CDR2 SMNVEV (reference sequence). Trimming took 2 bases from V and 0 from J, leaving 13 bases between them. The length of the CDR3 is 16 residues. As DNA, the CDR3 is TGTGCCAGCAGTTTAAGTGTAGGCCGCATGAACACTGAAGCTTTCTTT. This sequence encodes CASSLSVGRMNTEAFF.

This clonotype was counted many times. The V gene is TRBV7-9, the J gene TRBJ2-1, with 8 bases fitting TRBD2. The ends lost 2 bases at V and 8 bases at J; junction bases unmatched: 8. This CDR3 has 15 amino acids. CDR1 is SEHNR, CDR2 FQNEAQ, per germline (reference sequence). The CDR3 DNA is TGTGCCAGCAGCTTACGGGCGGGAGGTTCGTATGAGCAGTTCTTC. This codes for CASSLRAGGSYEQFF. The variable domain in full, with the rest retrieved from reference TRBV7-9 and TRBJ2-1, is DTGVSQNPRHKITKRGQNVTFRCDPISEHNRLYWYRQTLGQGPEFLTYFQNEAQLEKSRLLSDRFSAERPKGSFSTLEIQRTEQGDSAMYLCASSLRAGGSYEQFFGPGTRLTVL.

This clonotype was seen repeatedly, ten times or more. The chain recombines TRBV20-1 with TRBJ2-7, with a tentative D call TRBD1 (6 bases). V shed 6 bases and J shed 2 bases, with 11 bases lying between them. The CDR3 covers 12 residues. Germline V gene data show CDR1 as DFQATT and CDR2 as SNEGSKA (reference sequence). The CDR3 is CSAPDSAYEQYF. Here the CDR3 DNA reads TGCAGTGCACCGGACAGTGCCTACGAGCAGTACTTC.

This CDR3 is CASSQPGEETQYF. DNA for the CDR3: TGTGCCAGCAGTCAACCTGGGGAAGAGACCCAGTACTTC. The chain joins TRBV6-1 to TRBJ2-5; D ambiguous. V lost 5 bases, J lost 3 bases, and 10 bases lay in between. CDR1 and CDR2 (germline): MNHNS, SASEGT. The CDR3 has 13 amino acids.

This clonotype appeared many times. The J gene is TRBJ1-2, the V gene TRBV12-3 or TRBV12-4; 7 nucleotides match TRBD1. V lost 7 bases and J lost 6; bases outside the gene matches: 8. The CDR3 contains 13 residues. The CDR3 loop reads CASILDRIDGYTF. The DNA of the CDR3 is TGTGCCAGCATCTTGGACAGGATCGATGGCTACACCTTC.

This clonotype was counted a single time. A much larger clonotype is one base distant, so this may be a read error. No conserved phenylalanine or tryptophan is present at the end of the CDR3, so a read error is the likely explanation. The chain links TRBV10-2 to TRBJ1-1; D unresolved. V lost 0 bases and J 6 bases, leaving 14 bases between the germline ends. The germline V gene has CDR1 WSHSY and CDR2 SAAADI. The CDR3 spans 15 residues. The CDR3 sequence: CASSESNWERSEAFL. The CDR3 coding sequence is TGCGCCAGCAGTGAGTCGAACTGGGAGAGGTCTGAAGCTTTCCTT.

This clonotype has ten or more counts. J is TRBJ2-4 and V is TRBV28; D tentatively fits TRBD1 or TRBD2 (6 bases each). Trimming shortened V by 6 bases and J by 0 bases, and 18 bases separated the two germline ends. Germline values: CDR1 MDHEN, CDR2 SYDVKM. The CDR3 length is 17 residues. The DNA of the CDR3 is TGTGCCAGCAGAGGAGGGGGAGCGAGTCTAGCCAAAAACATTCAGTACTTC. It encodes CASRGGGASLAKNIQYF.

A note on this clonotype: As the CDR3 is not closed by the conserved phenylalanine or tryptophan, this likely results from a read error. V usage is TRBV27 and J usage is TRBJ2-3, with TRBD2 matching over 9 bases. J lost 5 bases, V lost 2 bases, and 8 bases had no gene match. CDR1 is MNHEY, CDR2 SMNVEV, per germline (reference sequence). This CDR3 has 16 residues. This CDR3 is CASSLNGGLAIDTQYS. CDR3 DNA: TGTGCCAGCAGTTTAAACGGGGGACTAGCAATAGATACGCAGTATTCT.

This clonotype was recorded at least ten times. The V and J genes are TRBV5-1 and TRBJ2-7, with D maybe TRBD2 (5 bases). Germline CDR1 is SGHRS and CDR2 is YFSETQ. The CDR3 runs to 14 residues. With 0 bases removed from V and 5 bases from J, the gap between germline ends came to 12 bases. The CDR3 spells CASSLAARGDEQYF. CDR3 sequence (DNA): TGCGCCAGCAGCTTGGCCGCTCGGGGAGACGAGCAGTACTTC.

The CDR3 DNA is TGCGCCAGCAGCCCTTGGTCGTTGGGCGAGCAGTACTTC. This gives the protein CASSPWSLGEQYF. V is TRBV10-1 and J is TRBJ2-7, with D hard to call. V lost 6 bases to trimming and J lost 6 bases, with 15 bases between them. Germline CDR1 and CDR2: WNHNN and SYGVQD (reference sequence). The CDR3 loop spans 13 amino acids.